This record covers a single T cell receptor (beta chain). Its antigen remains unknown. One base separates it from a far larger clone, so it is likely a read error. These data come from a study of shared clonotypes between healthy human individuals. Study results and caveats: Several donors shared approximately 5% of their naive CD4 clonotypes.

Study donors comprised healthy, HIV-negative adults devoid of recent acute infection or vaccination. With 2 bases removed from V and 0 bases from J, the gap between germline ends came to 13 bases. This CDR3 region has 16 residues. CDR1 GTSNPN and CDR2 SVGIG come from the germline V gene (reference sequence). The material for each subset, its genomic DNA, was split evenly across several immunoSEQ plates. Data came from immunoSEQ multiplex PCR; TCRdb stores just in-frame clones and leaves some out. This sample has roughly 110,000 clones, with about 63% found just once. The sequenced sample consisted of memory CD8+ T cells sorted from blood. Indicated subset: CD45RO+ cells pooled with CCR7-negative TemRA cells. The TCR was taken from a woman aged 25 to 39 in good health. The V call is TRBV30, the J call TRBJ2-2; D uncertain. The DNA of the CDR3 is TGTGCCTGGAGTCCAAGGCCCGCATCGAACACCGGGGAGCTGTTTTTT. Translation gives CAWSPRPASNTGELFF.